A selection of T cell receptor beta chains follows, all from one sample in a study of T-cell reconstitution after alpha-beta-depleted transplantation in children. Each CDR3 protein is one row after TCRdb ran MiXCR on the PCR reads. The data show about 500,000 distinct CDR3 sequences, over 25% seen once. The material sequenced was PBMCs from the stem cell graft donor, taken from the stem cell graft. These receptor sequences come from a human donor who donated a stem cell graft to a child with aplastic anemia. Both conserved end residues are part of each CDR3. A D gene is named only where the DNA matches it firmly. Size tells how often a clone was seen (once, few, many) or the class of an expanded clone, and some rows leave it out.

D gene	V gene	clone size	J gene	CDR3 DNA	CDR3 protein
TRBD2	TRBV5-4	.	TRBJ2-3	TGTGCCAGCAGCTCTAGCGGGAGCGGGACAGATACGCAGTATTTT	CASSSSGSGTDTQYF
.	TRBV5-1	few	TRBJ2-7	TGCGCCAGCAGCTTGGAATCTGGAGGGGCGAGGGAGCAGTACTTC	CASSLESGGAREQYF
.	TRBV12-3/TRBV12-4	.	TRBJ2-7	TGTGCCAGCAGTTTAGCTACGGGACCCACGACCTACGAGCAGTACTTC	CASSLATGPTTYEQYF
TRBD2	TRBV10-3	.	TRBJ2-7	TGTGCCATCAGGCTCCGGGAGGACTACGAGCAGTACTTC	CAIRLREDYEQYF
TRBD1	TRBV6-5	.	TRBJ1-2	TGTGCCAGCAGTTACTCGGGGAACAGGGGGACCTATGGCTACACCTTC	CASSYSGNRGTYGYTF
.	TRBV27	few	TRBJ2-7	TGTGCCAGCAGTTTGGGGTTTAGATCCTACGAGCAGTACTTC	CASSLGFRSYEQYF
TRBD1	TRBV30	few	TRBJ1-5	TGTGCCTGGAGTGTAAGACAGGGCGGCAATCAGCCCCAGCATTTT	CAWSVRQGGNQPQHF
.	TRBV5-6	few	TRBJ1-2	TGTGCCAGCAGCACATCCACAGCTAACTATGGCTACACCTTC	CASSTSTANYGYTF
.	TRBV7-9	few	TRBJ2-1	TGTGCCAGCAGCTTACATCGGGATGAGCAGTTCTTC	CASSLHRDEQFF
.	TRBV7-2	.	TRBJ2-2	TGTGCCAGCAGCTGGGTTCAGGAGGAGCTGTTTTTT	CASSWVQEELFF
.	TRBV18	.	TRBJ1-1	TGTGCCAGCTCACCTCGGACGGTGATGAACACTGAAGCTTTCTTT	CASSPRTVMNTEAFF
TRBD2	TRBV28	few	TRBJ2-5	TGTGCCAGCAGTTCTGGGGGACTAGCGGAAGAGACCCAGTACTTC	CASSSGGLAEETQYF
TRBD1	TRBV30	.	TRBJ1-1	TGTGCCTGGAGTGTGCAGGGGGCGCGGGTAGCTTTCTTT	CAWSVQGARVAFF
.	TRBV20-1	.	TRBJ2-3	TGCAGTGCTAGAGATATGGGGGGATACACGCAGTATTTT	CSARDMGGYTQYF
.	TRBV7-9	.	TRBJ2-2	TGTGCCAGCAGCTTACAGGGAGACGGGGAGCTGTTTTTT	CASSLQGDGELFF
TRBD2	TRBV6-1	.	TRBJ2-5	TGTGCCAGCAGTCTCCGGGGACTAGCGGGAGGTCGAGAGACCCAGTACTTC	CASSLRGLAGGRETQYF
TRBD1	TRBV9	.	TRBJ1-2	TGTGCCAGCAGCCCACAGACAGGGGTTAACTATGGCTACACCTTC	CASSPQTGVNYGYTF
TRBD1	TRBV19	.	TRBJ1-5	TGTGCCAGTATCAGGACAGGGGGCGAGAGCAATCAGCCCCAGCATTTT	CASIRTGGESNQPQHF
.	TRBV18	few	TRBJ1-1	TGTGCCAGCTCACCGCACAGGGAAATGAACACTGAAGCTTTCTTT	CASSPHREMNTEAFF
TRBD2	TRBV6-1	few	TRBJ2-1	TGTGCCAGCGGACCGGGGGGGCTCAATGAGCAGTTCTTC	CASGPGGLNEQFF
.	TRBV29-1	few	TRBJ1-1	TGCAGCGTTGACCCTGGGACTGAAGCTTTCTTT	CSVDPGTEAFF
.	TRBV18	.	TRBJ1-4	TGTGCCAGCTCACAACAGGTTCACGTTAATGAAAAACTGTTTTTT	CASSQQVHVNEKLFF
.	TRBV7-9	.	TRBJ2-5	TGTGCCAGCAGCCTATTAGAGGTGGCTCCGGAGACCCAGTACTTC	CASSLLEVAPETQYF
.	TRBV6-1	.	TRBJ2-1	TGTGCCAGCAGTGAAGCGTCACAGCGGAAGGGGTCCTACAATGAGCAGTTCTTC	CASSEASQRKGSYNEQFF
.	TRBV6-5	few	TRBJ2-3	TGTGCCAGCAGTTACTCGGGCGGGTCCCACACAGATACGCAGTATTTT	CASSYSGGSHTDTQYF
.	TRBV6-5	.	TRBJ2-3	TGTGCCAGCAGTTACGACCGTGTCCCACCGGATACGCAGTATTTT	CASSYDRVPPDTQYF
TRBD1	TRBV10-3	.	TRBJ1-1	TGTGCCACCAACGACAGGGGAAAAGTAGAGAACGAAGCTTTCTTT	CATNDRGKVENEAFF